This T cell receptor (beta chain) was found in a study of human T cells and chemical hapten exposure. MiXCR, applied by TCRdb to the RACE reads, yields one record per CDR3 protein. The table records roughly 53,000 distinct CDR3 sequences, about 10% of them present only once. The time point is: patch test 3, about 24 weeks after DPC sensitization. Treatment reported: therapeutic diphenylcyclopropenone sensitization with weekly scalp DPC. CDR1 MNHNS and CDR2 SASEGT come from the germline V gene. The CDR3 has 15 residues. The V gene lost 0 bases and the J gene lost 6 bases, with 12 bases spanning the gap.

The chain uses TRBV6-1 and TRBJ2-1; a possible D gene is TRBD2 (5 bases). Source: whole blood, taken in connection with sensitization to the hapten diphenylcyclopropenone (DPC). The clonotype comes from a woman between 40 and 55 years old with alopecia areata. Some clones in this sample may be carry-over from other donors' samples. In DNA form, the CDR3 reads TGTGCCAGCAGTGAAGCGTACGGGGTCCCCAATGAGCAGTTCTTC. Translated: CASSEAYGVPNEQFF.